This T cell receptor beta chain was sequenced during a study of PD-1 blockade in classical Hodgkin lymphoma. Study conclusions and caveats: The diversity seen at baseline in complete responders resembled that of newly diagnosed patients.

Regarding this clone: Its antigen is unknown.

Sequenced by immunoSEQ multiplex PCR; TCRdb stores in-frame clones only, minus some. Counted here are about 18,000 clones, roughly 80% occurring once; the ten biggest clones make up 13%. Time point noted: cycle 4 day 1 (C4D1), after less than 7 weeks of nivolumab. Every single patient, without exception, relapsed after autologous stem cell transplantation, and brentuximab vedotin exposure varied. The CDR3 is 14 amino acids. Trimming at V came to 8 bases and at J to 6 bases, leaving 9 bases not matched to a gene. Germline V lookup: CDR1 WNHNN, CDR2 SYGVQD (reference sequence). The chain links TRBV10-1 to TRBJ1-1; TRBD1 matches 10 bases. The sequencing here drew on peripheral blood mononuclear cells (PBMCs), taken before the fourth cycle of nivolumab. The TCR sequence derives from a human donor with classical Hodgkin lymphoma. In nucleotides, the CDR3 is TGCGCCAGCCCCCCGGGACAGGGGTACCCTGAAGCTTTCTTT. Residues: CASPPGQGYPEAFF.